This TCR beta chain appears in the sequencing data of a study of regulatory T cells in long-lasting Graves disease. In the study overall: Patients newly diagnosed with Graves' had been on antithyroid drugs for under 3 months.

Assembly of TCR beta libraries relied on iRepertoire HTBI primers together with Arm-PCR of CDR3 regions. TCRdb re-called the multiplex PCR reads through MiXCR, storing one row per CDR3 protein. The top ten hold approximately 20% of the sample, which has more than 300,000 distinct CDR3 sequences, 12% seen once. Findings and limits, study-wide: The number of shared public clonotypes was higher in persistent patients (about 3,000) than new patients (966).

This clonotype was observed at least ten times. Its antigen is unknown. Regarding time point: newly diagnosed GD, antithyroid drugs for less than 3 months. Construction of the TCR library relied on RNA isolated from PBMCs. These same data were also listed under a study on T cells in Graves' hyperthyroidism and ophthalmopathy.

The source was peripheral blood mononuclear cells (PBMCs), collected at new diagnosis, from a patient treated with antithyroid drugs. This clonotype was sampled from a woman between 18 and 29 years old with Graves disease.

In DNA form, the CDR3 reads TGTGCCAGCAGCTACCTATTGGGGAGCTCCTATAATTCACCCCTCCACTTT. It encodes CASSYLLGSSYNSPLHF. The genes are TRBV6-1 and TRBJ1-6, with no clear D. The CDR3 extends over 17 amino acids. Trimming removed 6 bases at V and 0 bases at J, with 15 bases between. Germline V gives CDR1 MNHNS, CDR2 SASEGT.